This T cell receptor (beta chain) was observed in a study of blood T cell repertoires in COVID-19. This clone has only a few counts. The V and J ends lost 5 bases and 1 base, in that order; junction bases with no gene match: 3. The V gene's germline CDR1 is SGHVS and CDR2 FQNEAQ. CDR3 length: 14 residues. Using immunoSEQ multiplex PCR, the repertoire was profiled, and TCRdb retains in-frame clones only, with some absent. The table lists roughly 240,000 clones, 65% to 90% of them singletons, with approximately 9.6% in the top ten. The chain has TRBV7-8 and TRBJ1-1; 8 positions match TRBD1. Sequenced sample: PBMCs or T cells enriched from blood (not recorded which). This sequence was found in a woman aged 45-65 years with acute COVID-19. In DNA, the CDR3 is TGTGCCAGCAGCCGCAGGGGGCGGAACACTGAAGCTTTCTTT. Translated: CASSRRGRNTEAFF.